This T cell receptor beta chain comes out of a study of T cell responses to AZD1222 COVID-19 vaccine. Study-wide results and caveats: The span of vaccine-associated CD4 TCRs extended across spike, with dominance at 160-218 and 743-854. At baseline, seropositivity was found in only a handful of AZD1222 recipients.

Assay used: immunoSEQ multiplex PCR; TCRdb lists only in-frame clones, some missing. Of under 200,000 clones in the sample, approximately 94% are singletons; the top ten hold approximately 0.69%. Germline V gene data show CDR1 as LGHDT and CDR2 as YNNKEL (reference sequence). CDR3 size: 17 residues. The J segment lost 0 bases and the V segment lost 0 bases, leaving 6 bases of the junction unmatched. A word on this clone: Its antigen is unidentified.

The origin of this receptor is an adult in good health. Sample: peripheral blood, taken on day 0 of AZD1222 vaccination. The chain uses TRBV3-1 (or the pseudogene TRBV3-2) and TRBJ2-3, with 7 bases that match TRBD2. Here the CDR3 DNA reads TGTGCCAGCAGCCAAGATCCCACTAGCGCAAGCACAGATACGCAGTATTTT. Its translation is CASSQDPTSASTDTQYF.